The present entry profiles one TCR beta chain with its context. Its antigen is not yet known. The CDR3 does not close with the conserved phenylalanine or tryptophan, likely indicating a read error. The run used an Illumina NovaSeq 6000. Synthesis of TCR cDNA relied on 5'RACE template switching, a step that introduced a universal primer site along with unique molecular identifiers. Priming of cDNA synthesis was performed from both the TCR alpha and TCR beta constant segments. Library amplification involved two PCR steps, and the second step added sample barcodes and sequencing adapters. Sequencing of libraries was done on Illumina HiSeq 2500 (2x100 bp) or NovaSeq (2x150 bp). In the paper's pipeline: MIGEC handled demultiplexing of reads and collapsing into UMI consensus sequences, while MiXCR performed V(D)J alignment. Using edgeR on replicate PBMC samples, clonotypes were called vaccine-responding if FDR was below 0.01 and the log2 fold change was above 5 up to day 15. Each bulk clonotype received a CD4 or CD8 identity based on whether the sequenced CD4 or CD8 repertoire contained that clonotype at higher abundance. Using fastp at Q25 and MiXCR, TCRdb reprocessed the public reads and kept productive beta chains. Identical CDR3 proteins give one entry, which carries the most common genes and DNA. The V and J calls and clone size are TCRdb's, not the authors'. The sample yields 100,000 to 150,000 distinct CDR3 sequences; nearly 15% were counted once. The ten largest clones add up to roughly two fifths of the sample.

The data were obtained in a study of T cells after yellow fever vaccination (dated by TCRdb to 2018 to 2020). Broadly, across the study: The SMART-Seq v4 Ultra Low Input RNA kit was used to prepare libraries from fractions with low cell numbers. To track T-cell clones before and after primary and booster YFV17D yellow fever vaccination, bulk TCR alpha and beta repertoires were sequenced longitudinally. Bulk PBMC replicates and cell subsets were isolated from blood drawn at multiple timepoints before and after both primary and secondary immunization. Two healthy male donors, one aged 18 to 30 and one aged 30 to 40 years, were included in the cohort.

Study-level results and caveats: Most clones expanded after primary vaccination (approximately 95% of CD4 and about 85% of CD8) were re-detected after the booster, suggesting that broad memory maintenance occurred. A small share of clonotypes occurred in both CD4 and CD8 compartments, likely arising from convergent recombination. Compared with the primary T-cell response, the secondary T-cell response was faster but weaker, reaching its peak on day 5 rather than on day 15. The study included only two donors, which limits how far the findings can be generalized. FACS-sorted repertoires could contain abundant contaminating clonotypes from the bulk population, so computational filtering was required.

The CDR3 extends over 15 residues, inclusive of both ends. Kept here is only the CDR3 DNA, which spans 45 bases and is read in frame from base 1. The trim is 0 bases for V and 10 bases for J, with a gap of 15 bases between the germline ends. The germline V gene encodes CDR1 ENHRY and CDR2 SYGVKD. The sample's treatment or condition, from its label and the paper: live attenuated yellow fever vaccine strain. A standard Ficoll-Paque protocol was used to isolate PBMCs from peripheral blood. Dynabeads CD4 and CD8 positive selection kits were used to isolate the CD4 and CD8 T-cell fractions. TriZol was used to extract RNA from bulk PBMCs, from CD4 and CD8 fractions, and from dextramer-positive and dextramer-negative fractions.

Here the chain combines TRBV10-3 and TRBJ2-2; TRBD1 is possibly the D segment (7 matching bases). This material consisted of CD8+ T cells sorted from PBMCs, taken 5 days after the yellow fever booster vaccination. The source is a man younger than 30 who received the YFV17D yellow fever vaccine. The DNA sequence follows: TGTGCCATCAGTGAGTCTTCCAGGGGGGCCACGGAGCTGTTTCTT. Translation gives CAISESSRGATELFL.